Listed below are T cell receptor beta chains from one sample, sequenced in a study of T-cell reconstitution after alpha-beta-depleted transplantation in children. Using its own MiXCR run on the PCR reads, TCRdb lists one record per CDR3 protein. The data contain roughly 300,000 distinct CDR3 sequences, 10% to 13% of them singletons. Material: PBMCs from the stem cell graft donor, obtained from the stem cell graft. The receptors stem from a human donor who donated a stem cell graft to a child with acute lymphoblastic leukemia. CDR3s include the opening cysteine and the closing phenylalanine or tryptophan. Fields, in order: CDR3 protein, CDR3 DNA, J gene, clone size, D gene, V gene, CDR3 length. The D gene is left open where the match is weak. Where a row states a size, it is once, few, many or the class of an expanded clone; other rows omit it.

CASSRTGTGNTGELFF TGTGCCAGCAGCAGAACCGGGACTGGGAACACCGGGGAGCTGTTTTTT TRBJ2-2 medium-sized NA TRBV13 16
CASRHPALATTGELFF TGCGCCAGCAGGCATCCTGCATTAGCGACCACCGGGGAGCTGTTTTTT TRBJ2-2 few NA TRBV4-1 16
CASSLKGTSPLHF TGTGCCAGCAGCTTAAAGGGGACGTCACCCCTCCACTTT TRBJ1-6 NA NA TRBV7-3 13
CSVDGGTANYNEQFF TGCAGCGTTGATGGTGGGACAGCAAACTACAATGAGCAGTTCTTC TRBJ2-1 few TRBD1 TRBV29-1 15
CASRMDPGQTQETQYF TGTGCCAGCAGGATGGATCCGGGACAGACTCAAGAGACCCAGTACTTC TRBJ2-5 many TRBD1 TRBV5-5 16
CASSPSDRGWTEAFF TGTGCCAGCAGTCCTTCAGACAGGGGTTGGACTGAAGCTTTCTTT TRBJ1-1 few TRBD1 TRBV12-3/TRBV12-4 15
CASRLPTGTGNTIYF TGTGCCAGCAGACTCCCGACAGGGACTGGAAACACCATATATTTT TRBJ1-3 many TRBD1 TRBV28 15
CASSPRTGPKGETQYF TGCGCCAGCAGCCCGAGGACAGGCCCCAAGGGAGAGACCCAGTACTTC TRBJ2-5 many TRBD1 TRBV5-1 16
CSARDPVSYEQYF TGCAGTGCGCGGGACCCGGTATCCTACGAGCAGTACTTC TRBJ2-7 few NA TRBV29-1 13
CASSKVLDRGGSGELFF TGTGCCAGCAGCAAAGTCCTGGACAGGGGGGGGTCGGGGGAGCTGTTTTTT TRBJ2-2 few NA TRBV21-1 17
CSVEGRDNEQFF TGCAGCGTTGAGGGTCGGGACAATGAGCAGTTCTTC TRBJ2-1 few NA TRBV29-1 12
CASRDRGTDTQYF TGTGCCAGCAGGGACAGGGGGACAGATACGCAGTATTTT TRBJ2-3 few TRBD1 TRBV6-1 13
CASSGGPHNEQFF TGTGCCAGCAGCGGCGGGCCGCACAATGAGCAGTTCTTC TRBJ2-1 few NA TRBV5-6 13
CSVEVTSGEEGETQYF TGCAGCGTTGAAGTCACCTCAGGGGAGGAAGGGGAGACCCAGTACTTC TRBJ2-5 few NA TRBV29-1 16
CSARAGIYEQYF TGCAGTGCTAGGGCAGGAATTTACGAGCAGTACTTC TRBJ2-7 few NA TRBV20-1 12
CATSRQVSSGPGTGELFF TGTGCCACCAGCAGACAAGTATCTAGCGGGCCCGGCACCGGGGAGCTGTTTTTT TRBJ2-2 NA TRBD2 TRBV15 18
CASSLLAGGGYGYTF TGTGCCAGCAGCTTATTGGCAGGGGGTGGCTATGGCTACACCTTC TRBJ1-2 many TRBD1 TRBV7-2 15
CASSRSQGMNTEAFF TGCGCCAGCAGCCGCTCACAGGGGATGAACACTGAAGCTTTCTTT TRBJ1-1 many TRBD1 TRBV4-1 15
CASSELASETQYF TGTGCCAGCAGTGAACTAGCGTCGGAGACCCAGTACTTC TRBJ2-5 few TRBD2 TRBV12-3/TRBV12-4 13
CASSLGFGPSSSEQYF TGCGCCAGCAGCTTGGGTTTCGGGCCTAGCTCGAGCGAGCAGTACTTC TRBJ2-7 NA NA TRBV5-1 16
CASSSRGLPSYNEQFF TGTGCCAGCAGCTCTCGGGGGCTTCCCTCCTACAATGAGCAGTTCTTC TRBJ2-1 NA NA TRBV7-2 16
CSAAGTGELFF TGCAGCGCAGCGGGGACGGGGGAGCTGTTTTTT TRBJ2-2 many TRBD2 TRBV29-1 11
CASSLDSGIPHTDTQYF TGCGCCAGCAGCTTGGATTCAGGGATCCCCCACACAGATACGCAGTATTTT TRBJ2-3 NA NA TRBV5-1 17
CSARTVGVETNQPQHF TGCAGTGCTAGGACGGTAGGGGTCGAAACCAATCAGCCCCAGCATTTT TRBJ1-5 NA NA TRBV20-1 16
CASSLVGLAENNEQFF TGCGCCAGCAGCTTGGTAGGGCTAGCGGAAAACAATGAGCAGTTCTTC TRBJ2-1 few TRBD2 TRBV5-1 16
CASNDHPQGVGETQYF TGTGCCAGCAACGACCACCCGCAGGGCGTAGGGGAGACCCAGTACTTC TRBJ2-5 NA NA TRBV3-1 16
CASSPPTSGRGEQYF TGTGCCAGCTCACCCCCCACTAGCGGGAGGGGCGAGCAGTACTTC TRBJ2-7 few TRBD2 TRBV18 15
CASSQTRTRYEQYF TGTGCCAGCAGCCAAACTAGAACGCGCTACGAGCAGTACTTC TRBJ2-7 NA NA TRBV11-2 14
CASSLYGLNEQFF TGTGCTAGCAGCTTATACGGTTTGAATGAGCAGTTCTTC TRBJ2-1 NA NA TRBV7-7 13
CATSRGFQPQHF TGTGCCACCAGCAGGGGGTTTCAGCCCCAGCATTTT TRBJ1-5 NA NA TRBV15 12
CASSPSRVGPNEQFF TGTGCCAGCTCACCTTCGCGAGTTGGCCCCAATGAGCAGTTCTTC TRBJ2-1 few NA TRBV18 15
CASSFKAGVVNEQYF TGCGCCAGCAGCTTTAAGGCGGGAGTGGTCAACGAGCAGTACTTC TRBJ2-7 NA TRBD2 TRBV5-1 15
CASTHGSSGRGTGELFF TGTGCCAGCACCCACGGATCTAGCGGGAGGGGCACCGGGGAGCTGTTTTTT TRBJ2-2 NA TRBD2 TRBV6-1 17
CAIAGQGAYEQYF TGTGCCATTGCGGGACAGGGGGCCTACGAGCAGTACTTC TRBJ2-7 once TRBD1 TRBV28 13
CAISSYPSVPSGANVLTF TGTGCCATCAGTTCTTATCCGTCTGTTCCTTCTGGGGCCAACGTCCTGACTTTC TRBJ2-6 NA NA TRBV10-3 18
CSARVEGQGGTQYF TGCAGTGCTAGAGTTGAAGGACAGGGAGGGACCCAGTACTTC TRBJ2-5 NA TRBD1 TRBV20-1 14
CASSQDSGRTIYEQYF TGTGCCAGCAGCCAAGATTCGGGACGGACGATCTACGAGCAGTACTTC TRBJ2-7 many NA TRBV4-2 16
CASSFGLAPRSYEQYF TGTGCCAGCAGCTTTGGACTAGCCCCACGAAGCTACGAGCAGTACTTC TRBJ2-7 few TRBD2 TRBV7-2 16
CASSAPDTQQYF TGCGCCAGCAGCGCCCCGGACACTCAGCAGTACTTC TRBJ2-7 many NA TRBV4-3 12
CASSLDRAGGQRGQPQHF TGTGCCAGCAGCTTAGATAGGGCAGGGGGCCAAAGGGGTCAGCCCCAGCATTTT TRBJ1-5 NA TRBD1 TRBV11-2 18
CASSYELAGDNEAKNIQYF TGTGCCAGCAGTTACGAACTAGCGGGAGATAATGAGGCCAAAAACATTCAGTACTTC TRBJ2-4 NA TRBD2 TRBV6-2/TRBV6-3 19
CASSQDYAARETQYF TGCGCCAGCAGCCAAGATTATGCGGCTAGGGAGACCCAGTACTTC TRBJ2-5 many NA TRBV4-3 15
CSVEVNSGREETQYF TGCAGCGTTGAAGTGAATAGCGGGAGAGAAGAGACCCAGTACTTC TRBJ2-5 few TRBD2 TRBV29-1 15
CSVGQGLSGEQYF TGCAGCGTTGGTCAGGGACTCTCGGGAGAGCAGTACTTC TRBJ2-7 many NA TRBV29-1 13
CATSTAGVGYEQYF TGTGCCACCAGCACAGCGGGAGTTGGGTACGAGCAGTACTTC TRBJ2-7 many TRBD2 TRBV15 14
CASSYTLREYTDTQYF TGTGCCAGCAGCTATACCTTACGCGAATACACAGATACGCAGTATTTT TRBJ2-3 few NA TRBV5-6 16
CASINGDTYNEQFF TGTGCCAGCATAAACGGGGACACCTACAATGAGCAGTTCTTC TRBJ2-1 many NA TRBV28 14
CSARATRAGTGELFF TGCAGTGCTAGAGCGACGAGGGCCGGGACCGGGGAGCTGTTTTTT TRBJ2-2 NA NA TRBV20-1 15
CASSLGQGGEAFF TGCGCCAGCAGCTTGGGACAGGGCGGAGAAGCTTTCTTT TRBJ1-1 many TRBD1 TRBV5-1 13
CSATAGETQYF TGCAGTGCTACCGCCGGGGAGACCCAGTACTTC TRBJ2-5 NA NA TRBV20-1 11
CSVPGENTGELFF TGCAGCGTTCCGGGAGAGAACACCGGGGAGCTGTTTTTT TRBJ2-2 NA NA TRBV29-1 13
CSAHAADRGNTEAFF TGCAGTGCTCACGCAGCGGACAGGGGAAACACTGAAGCTTTCTTT TRBJ1-1 NA TRBD1 TRBV20-1 15
CASTPGQRTYEQYF TGTGCCAGCACTCCTGGACAGCGCACCTACGAGCAGTACTTC TRBJ2-7 few NA TRBV28 14